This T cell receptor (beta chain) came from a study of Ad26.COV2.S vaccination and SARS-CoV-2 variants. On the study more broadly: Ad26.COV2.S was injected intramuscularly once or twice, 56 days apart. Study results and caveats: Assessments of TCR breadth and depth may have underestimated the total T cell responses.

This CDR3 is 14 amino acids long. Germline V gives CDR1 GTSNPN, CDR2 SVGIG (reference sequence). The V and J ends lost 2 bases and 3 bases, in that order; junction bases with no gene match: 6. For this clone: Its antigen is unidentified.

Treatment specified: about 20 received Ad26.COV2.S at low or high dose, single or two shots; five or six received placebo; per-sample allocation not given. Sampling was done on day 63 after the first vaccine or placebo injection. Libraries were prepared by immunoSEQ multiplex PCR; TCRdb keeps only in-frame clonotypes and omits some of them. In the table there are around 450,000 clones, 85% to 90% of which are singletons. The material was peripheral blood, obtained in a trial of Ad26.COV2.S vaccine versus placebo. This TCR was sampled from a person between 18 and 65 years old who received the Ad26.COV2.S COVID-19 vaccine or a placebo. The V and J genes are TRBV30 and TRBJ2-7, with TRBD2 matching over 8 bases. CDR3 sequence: CAWSTLAGGYEQYF. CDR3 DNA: TGTGCCTGGAGTACCCTGGCGGGGGGCTACGAGCAGTACTTC. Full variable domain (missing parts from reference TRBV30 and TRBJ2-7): SQTIHQWPATLVQPVGSPLSLECTVEGTSNPNLYWYRQAAGRGLQLLFYSVGIGQISSEVPQNLSASRPQDRQFILSSKKLLLSDSGFYLCAWSTLAGGYEQYFGPGTRLTVT.